The 8 T cell receptor beta chains in this list originate from one sample, sequenced in a study of tumor-infiltrating lymphocytes in primary liver carcinoma. Co-extracting RNA and DNA was done with 20-30 mg of unsorted bulk tissue as input. A constant-region primer primed TCR beta cDNA synthesis from roughly 500 ng of total RNA. Construction of TCR beta libraries relied on three successive nested multiplex PCR rounds employing slightly modified ARM-PCR. Each of the first two PCR rounds ran approximately 10 cycles with TRBV1-TRBV30 forward and C-beta reverse primers. TCRdb passed the multiplex PCR reads through MiXCR, listing each CDR3 protein once. Seen here are 25,000 to 35,000 distinct CDR3 sequences, about three quarters observed once, and the top ten hold roughly a third. The sequenced sample consisted of liver tumor tissue from sampling region 5. Subset noted: tumor region T5, tumor centre. The receptors derive from a man in his forties with primary liver carcinoma and hepatitis B virus infection.

V usage is TRBV29-1 and J usage is TRBJ2-1; perhaps TRBD2 as D (6 bases). CDR3 length equals 13 residues. Germline CDR1 is SQVTM and CDR2 is ANQGSEA. The V end lost 8 bases, the J end lost 9 bases, and 20 bases lay between the germline ends. The CDR3 loop reads CSTGLTGAIEQFF. In DNA form, the CDR3 reads TGCAGCACAGGACTAACGGGAGCGATTGAGCAGTTCTTC.

About this clonotype: This may stem from a read error, because a much larger clone lies one nucleotide away. The rearrangement joins TRBV6-5 to TRBJ2-7; D not resolved. The CDR3 extends over 11 amino acids. Germline assignment: CDR1 MNHEY and CDR2 SVGAGI. CDR3 DNA: TGTACCGGCAAGGTAGACTACGAGCAGTACTTC. Its translation: CTGKVDYEQYF.

This clonotype has only a few counts. One end of the junction does not line up with germline, which may come from a read error. The gene calls are TRBV10-3 and TRBJ1-1; D is unclear. The CDR3 consists of 15 residues. The V gene's germline CDR1 is ENHRY and CDR2 SYGVKD. CDR3 loop: CAISEQRIVNTEAFF. DNA of the CDR3: TGCGCCATCAGTGAGCAGCGGATAGTTAACACTGAAGCTTTCTTT.

A note on this clonotype: One end of the junction does not line up with germline, which may come from a read error. This chain joins TRBV6-5 and TRBJ2-6; D is possibly TRBD2 (6 bases). The germline CDR1 and CDR2 sequences are MNHEY and SVGAGI. The CDR3 is 16 amino acids. For the CDR3, the DNA is TGTGTCAGCAGTTACTCCATAGCGGTCGGGGCCAATGTCCTGACTTTC. It is translated as CVSSYSIAVGANVLTF.

This clonotype has more than one count but fewer than ten. The conserved closing phenylalanine or tryptophan is absent in this CDR3, likely reflecting a read error. The chain uses TRBV6-5 and TRBJ2-7; D possibly corresponds to TRBD1 (5 bases). Germline V gene lookup returns CDR1 MNHEY and CDR2 SVGAGI. CDR3 length equals 14 residues. CDR3 sequence (DNA): TGTGCCAGCAGTTTCAGGGCATCCCTCTACGAACAGTACTTA. Amino acids: CASSFRASLYEQYL.

This rearrangement joins TRBV2 to TRBJ2-7; weak D call: TRBD2 (6 bases). This CDR3 is 13 amino acids long. Germline V gene lookup returns CDR1 SNHLY and CDR2 FYNNEI. With 8 bases removed from V and 11 bases from J, the gap between germline ends came to 22 bases. The CDR3 reads CASGYGSWYGEYF. CDR3 nucleotides: TGTGCCAGCGGCTACGGGAGCTGGTACGGGGAGTACTTC.

This CDR3 is CASSLVPGASGREREQYF. CDR3 bases: TGTGCCAGCAGCTTAGTCCCGGGGGCTAGCGGGAGGGAGCGTGAGCAGTACTTC. The chain combines TRBV11-2 with TRBJ2-7; 12 bases line up with TRBD2. V was clipped by 1 base and J by 7 bases; unmatched bases: 14. The germline gives CDR1 SGHAT, CDR2 FQNNGV. This CDR3 has 18 amino acids.

A remark on this clonotype: The CDR3 carries no conserved terminal phenylalanine or tryptophan, so it likely arises from a read error. It is unclear where the CDR3 begins or ends on the DNA, so no DNA is shown, and the CDR3 is as TCRdb lists it. The chain is built from TRBV11-2 and TRBJ2-7; the table's TRBD2 call for D was not verified on the DNA. The CDR3 comprises 15 residues, both ends counted. Per germline, CDR1 SGHAT and CDR2 FQNNGV. The CDR3 reads CASSPSWLAEYEQYY.